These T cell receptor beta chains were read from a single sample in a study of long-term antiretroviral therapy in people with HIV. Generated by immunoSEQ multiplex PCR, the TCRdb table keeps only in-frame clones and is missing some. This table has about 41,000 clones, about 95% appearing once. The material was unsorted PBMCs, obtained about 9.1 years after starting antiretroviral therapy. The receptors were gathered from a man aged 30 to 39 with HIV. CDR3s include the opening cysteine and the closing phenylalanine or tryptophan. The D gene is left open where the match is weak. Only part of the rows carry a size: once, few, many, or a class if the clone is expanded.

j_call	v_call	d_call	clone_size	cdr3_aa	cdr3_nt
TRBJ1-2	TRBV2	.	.	CASSEDSYGYTF	TGTGCCAGCAGTGAGGATAGCTATGGCTACACCTTC
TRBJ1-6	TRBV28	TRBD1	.	CASRLDRGRSPLHF	TGTGCCAGCAGACTCGACAGGGGAAGATCACCCCTCCACTTT
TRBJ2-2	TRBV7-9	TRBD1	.	CAISGTGITGELFF	TGTGCCATCTCTGGGACAGGGATCACCGGGGAGCTGTTTTTT
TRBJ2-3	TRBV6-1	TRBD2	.	CASSVVLAGGTDTQYF	TGTGCCAGCAGTGTGGTACTAGCGGGGGGCACAGATACGCAGTATTTT
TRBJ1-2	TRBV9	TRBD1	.	CASSAGQGNYGYTF	TGTGCCAGCAGCGCGGGACAGGGGAACTATGGCTACACCTTC
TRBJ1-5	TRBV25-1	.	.	CASSWGNQPQHF	TGTGCCAGCTCTTGGGGTAATCAGCCCCAGCATTTT
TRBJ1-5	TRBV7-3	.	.	CASSPRPGTRQPQHF	TGTGCCAGCAGCCCCCGTCCCGGGACACGGCAGCCCCAGCATTTT
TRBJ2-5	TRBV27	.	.	CAAGGLAAQETQYF	TGTGCCGCCGGTGGTTTAGCGGCACAAGAGACCCAGTACTTC
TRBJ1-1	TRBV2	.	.	CASSDIAEAFF	TGTGCCAGCAGTGATATAGCTGAAGCTTTCTTT
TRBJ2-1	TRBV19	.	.	CASSIDKAYNEQFF	TGTGCCAGTAGTATCGATAAGGCCTACAATGAGCAGTTCTTC
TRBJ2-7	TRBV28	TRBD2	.	CASSSTWTSGNYEQYF	TGTGCCAGCAGTTCAACTTGGACTAGCGGCAACTACGAGCAGTACTTC
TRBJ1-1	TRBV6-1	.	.	CASSEARGRAFF	TGTGCCAGCAGTGAAGCTCGGGGCAGGGCTTTCTTT
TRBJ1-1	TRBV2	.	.	CASKLQANTEAFF	TGTGCCAGCAAGTTACAGGCGAACACTGAAGCTTTCTTT
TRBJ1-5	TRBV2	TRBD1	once	CASSLSPTGGSQPQHF	TGTGCCAGCAGTCTTAGCCCGACAGGGGGTAGTCAGCCCCAGCATTTT
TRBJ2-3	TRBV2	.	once	CASSEVRGGTDTQYF	TGTGCCAGCAGTGAAGTACGGGGAGGCACAGATACGCAGTATTTT
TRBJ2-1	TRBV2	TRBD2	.	CASSWGLAHSYNEQFF	TGTGCCAGCAGTTGGGGACTAGCGCATTCCTACAATGAGCAGTTCTTC
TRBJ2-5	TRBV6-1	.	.	CASRGLTQETQYF	TGTGCCAGCAGAGGACTCACCCAAGAGACCCAGTACTTC
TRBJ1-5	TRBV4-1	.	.	CASSQDATGFQHF	TGCGCCAGCAGCCAAGATGCCACAGGTTTCCAGCATTTT
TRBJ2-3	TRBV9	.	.	CASSPDGDTDTQYF	TGTGCCAGCAGCCCAGACGGCGACACAGATACGCAGTATTTT
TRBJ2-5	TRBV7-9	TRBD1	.	CASGQGQETQYF	TGTGCCAGCGGACAGGGGCAAGAGACCCAGTACTTC
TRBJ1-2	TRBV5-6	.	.	CASSLGIGQNGGYGYTF	TGTGCCAGCAGCTTGGGTATTGGACAAAACGGAGGCTATGGCTACACCTTC
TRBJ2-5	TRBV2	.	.	CASRPTSETQYF	TGTGCCAGCAGACCCACTAGCGAGACCCAGTACTTC
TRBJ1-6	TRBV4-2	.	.	CASSQPTGTGYNSPLHF	TGTGCCAGCAGCCAACCTACCGGGACCGGCTATAATTCACCCCTCCACTTT
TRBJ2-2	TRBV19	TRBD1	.	CASNTGTGGALGELFF	TGTGCCAGTAACACGGGGACAGGGGGCGCATTGGGGGAGCTGTTTTTT
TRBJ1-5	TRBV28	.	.	CASRITGFGQPQHF	TGTGCCAGCAGAATAACAGGGTTCGGGCAGCCCCAGCATTTT
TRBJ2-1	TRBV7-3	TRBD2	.	CASSQPAGGNEQFF	TGTGCCAGCAGCCAACCAGCGGGGGGTAATGAGCAGTTCTTC
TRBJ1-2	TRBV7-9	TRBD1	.	CASSLLTGDYGYTF	TGTGCCAGCAGCTTACTAACAGGGGACTATGGCTACACCTTC
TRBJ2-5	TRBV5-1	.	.	CASSLSEGHGGETQYF	TGCGCCAGCAGCTTGTCCGAGGGTCACGGGGGAGAGACCCAGTACTTC
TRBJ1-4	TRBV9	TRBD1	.	CASSSQDRVSEKLFF	TGTGCCAGCAGCTCCCAGGACAGGGTTAGCGAAAAACTGTTTTTT
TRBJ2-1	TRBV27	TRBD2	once	CASSWLYQAGVYNEQFF	TGTGCCAGCAGTTGGCTGTATCAAGCGGGGGTTTACAATGAGCAGTTCTTC
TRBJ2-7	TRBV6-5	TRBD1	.	CASSTGGEFYEQYF	TGTGCCAGCAGCACAGGGGGCGAGTTCTACGAGCAGTACTTC
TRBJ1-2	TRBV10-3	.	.	CAIRTVRGYTF	TGTGCCATCAGGACAGTTCGTGGCTACACCTTC
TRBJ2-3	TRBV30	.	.	CAWSDRDGTRDTQYF	TGTGCCTGGAGTGACCGGGACGGAACGAGGGATACGCAGTATTTT
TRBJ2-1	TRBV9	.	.	CASSVEGVLRSEQFF	TGTGCCAGCAGCGTAGAGGGGGTTTTGCGGAGCGAGCAGTTCTTC
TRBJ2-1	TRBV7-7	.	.	CASSLGGVNEQFF	TGTGCTAGCAGCCTCGGCGGGGTCAATGAGCAGTTCTTC
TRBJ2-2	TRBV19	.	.	CASELVGTGELFF	TGTGCCAGTGAACTAGTTGGCACCGGGGAGCTGTTTTTT
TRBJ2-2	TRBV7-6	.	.	CASSQQAFSNTGELFF	TGTGCCAGCAGCCAACAGGCTTTTTCGAACACCGGGGAGCTGTTTTTT
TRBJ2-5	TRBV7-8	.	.	CASSSRETQYF	TGTGCCAGCAGCTCTCGGGAGACCCAGTACTTC
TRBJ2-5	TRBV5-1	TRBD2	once	CASRSGDQETQYF	TGCGCCAGCCGTAGCGGGGACCAAGAGACCCAGTACTTC
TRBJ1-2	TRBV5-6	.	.	CASSLGGQGTNYGYTF	TGTGCCAGCAGCTTGGGGGGGCAGGGGACTAACTATGGCTACACCTTC
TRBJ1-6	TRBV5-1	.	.	CASSLAGDSPLHF	TGCGCCAGCAGCCTGGCAGGGGATTCACCCCTCCACTTT
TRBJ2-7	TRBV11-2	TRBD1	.	CASSLGYRGLLGAHYEQYF	TGTGCCAGCAGCTTAGGATACAGGGGGTTACTCGGGGCGCACTACGAGCAGTACTTC
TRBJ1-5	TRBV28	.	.	CASSWTGNQPQHF	TGTGCCAGCAGCTGGACCGGCAATCAGCCCCAGCATTTT
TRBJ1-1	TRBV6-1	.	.	CASSDLGNTEAFF	TGTGCCAGCAGTGATTTGGGGAACACTGAAGCTTTCTTT
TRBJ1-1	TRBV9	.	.	CASSGGLRGERNFNTEAFF	TGTGCCAGCAGCGGGGGGTTGAGGGGCGAACGGAATTTCAACACTGAAGCTTTCTTT
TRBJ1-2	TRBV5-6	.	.	CASSLAARGYTF	TGTGCCAGCAGCCTCGCGGCGCGGGGCTACACCTTC
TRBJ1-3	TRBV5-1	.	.	CASSPYTNSGNTIYF	TGCGCCAGCTCCCCCTATACAAACTCTGGAAACACCATATATTTT
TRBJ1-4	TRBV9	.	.	CASSSGVLNEKLFF	TGTGCCAGCAGCTCAGGGGTACTGAATGAAAAACTGTTTTTT
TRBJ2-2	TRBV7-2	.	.	CASSWGGGENTGELFF	TGTGCCAGCAGCTGGGGCGGGGGCGAGAACACCGGGGAGCTGTTTTTT
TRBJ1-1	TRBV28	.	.	CASSDWGGPYTEAFF	TGTGCCAGCAGCGACTGGGGGGGACCCTACACTGAAGCTTTCTTT
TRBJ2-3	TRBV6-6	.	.	CASSYWETSTDTQYF	TGTGCCAGCAGTTACTGGGAGACTAGCACAGATACGCAGTATTTT
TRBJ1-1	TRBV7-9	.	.	CASMGRAPETNTEAFF	TGTGCCAGCATGGGCAGGGCCCCTGAAACGAACACTGAAGCTTTCTTT